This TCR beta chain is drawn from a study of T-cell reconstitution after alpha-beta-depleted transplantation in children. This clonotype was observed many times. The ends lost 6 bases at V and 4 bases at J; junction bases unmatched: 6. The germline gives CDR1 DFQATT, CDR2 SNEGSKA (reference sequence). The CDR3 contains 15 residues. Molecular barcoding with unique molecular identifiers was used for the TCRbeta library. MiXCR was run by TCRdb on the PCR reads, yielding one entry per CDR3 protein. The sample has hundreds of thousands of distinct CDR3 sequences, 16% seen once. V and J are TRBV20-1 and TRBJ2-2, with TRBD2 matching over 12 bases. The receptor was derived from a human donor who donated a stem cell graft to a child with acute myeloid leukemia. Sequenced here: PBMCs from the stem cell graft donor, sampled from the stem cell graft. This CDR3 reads CSATSLAGGTGELFF. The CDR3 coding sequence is TGCAGTGCAACCTCACTAGCGGGGGGCACCGGGGAGCTGTTTTTT.